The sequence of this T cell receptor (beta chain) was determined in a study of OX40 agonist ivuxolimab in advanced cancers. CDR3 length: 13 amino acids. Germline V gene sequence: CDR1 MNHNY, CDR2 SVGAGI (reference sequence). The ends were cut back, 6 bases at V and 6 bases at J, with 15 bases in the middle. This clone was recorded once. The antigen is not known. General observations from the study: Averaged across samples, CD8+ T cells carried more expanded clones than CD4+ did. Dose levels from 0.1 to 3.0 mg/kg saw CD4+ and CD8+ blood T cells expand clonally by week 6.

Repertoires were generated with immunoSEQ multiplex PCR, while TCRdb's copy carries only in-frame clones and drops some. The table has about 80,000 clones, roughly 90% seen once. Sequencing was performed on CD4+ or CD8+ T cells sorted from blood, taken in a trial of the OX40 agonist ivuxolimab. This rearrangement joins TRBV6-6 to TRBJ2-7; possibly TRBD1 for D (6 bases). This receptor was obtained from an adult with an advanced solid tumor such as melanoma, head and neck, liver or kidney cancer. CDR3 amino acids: CASSTQGLREQYF. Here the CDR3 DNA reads TGTGCCAGCAGCACCCAGGGGCTTCGCGAGCAGTACTTC.